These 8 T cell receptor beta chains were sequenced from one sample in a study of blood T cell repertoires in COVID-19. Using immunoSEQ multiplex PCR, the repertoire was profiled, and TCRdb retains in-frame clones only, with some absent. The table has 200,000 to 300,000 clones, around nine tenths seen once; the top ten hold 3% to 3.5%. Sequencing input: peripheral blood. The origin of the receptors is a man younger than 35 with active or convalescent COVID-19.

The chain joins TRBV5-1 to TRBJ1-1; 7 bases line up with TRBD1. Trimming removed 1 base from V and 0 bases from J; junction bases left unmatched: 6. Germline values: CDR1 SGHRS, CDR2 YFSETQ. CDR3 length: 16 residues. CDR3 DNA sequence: TGCGCCAGCAGCTTGTATGGGACAGACATGAACACTGAAGCTTTCTTT. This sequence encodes CASSLYGTDMNTEAFF. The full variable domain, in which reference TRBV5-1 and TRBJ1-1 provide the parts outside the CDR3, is KAGVTQTPRYLIKTRGQQVTLSCSPISGHRSVSWYQQTPGQGLQFLFEYFSETQRNKGNFPGRFSGRQFSNSRSEMNVSTLELGDSALYLCASSLYGTDMNTEAFFGQGTRLTVV.

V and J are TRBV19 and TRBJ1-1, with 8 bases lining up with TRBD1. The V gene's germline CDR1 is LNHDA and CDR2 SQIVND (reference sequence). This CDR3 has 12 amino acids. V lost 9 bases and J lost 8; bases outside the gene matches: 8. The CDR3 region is CASGQGRSEAFF. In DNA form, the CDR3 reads TGTGCCAGCGGACAGGGAAGATCAGAAGCTTTCTTT.

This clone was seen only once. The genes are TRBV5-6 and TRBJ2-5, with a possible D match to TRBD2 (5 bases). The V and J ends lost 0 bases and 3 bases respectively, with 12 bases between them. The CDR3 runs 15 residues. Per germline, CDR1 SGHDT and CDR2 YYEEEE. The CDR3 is CASSLGGFGEETQYF. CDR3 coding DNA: TGTGCCAGCAGCTTGGGTGGTTTCGGGGAAGAGACCCAGTACTTC. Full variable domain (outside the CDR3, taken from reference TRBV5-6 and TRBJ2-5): DAGVTQSPTHLIKTRGQQVTLRCSPKSGHDTVSWYQQALGQGPQFIFQYYEEEERQRGNFPDRFSGHQFPNYSSELNVNALLLGDSALYLCASSLGGFGEETQYFGPGTRLLVL.

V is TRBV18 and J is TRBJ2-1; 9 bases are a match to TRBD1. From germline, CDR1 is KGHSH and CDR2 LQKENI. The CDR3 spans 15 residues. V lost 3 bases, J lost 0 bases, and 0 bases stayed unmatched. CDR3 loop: CASSPTGGSYNEQFF. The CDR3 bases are TGTGCCAGCTCACCGACAGGGGGCTCCTACAATGAGCAGTTCTTC.

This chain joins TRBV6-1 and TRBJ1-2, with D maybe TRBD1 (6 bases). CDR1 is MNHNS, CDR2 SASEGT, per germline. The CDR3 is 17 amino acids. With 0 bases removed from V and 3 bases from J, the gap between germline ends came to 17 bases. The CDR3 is CASSEAQILGQYYGYTF. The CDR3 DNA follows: TGTGCCAGCAGTGAAGCCCAGATCCTCGGACAGTACTATGGCTACACCTTC.

CDR3 sequence: CASSPGVAYGYTF. The CDR3 bases are TGTGCCAGCAGCCCCGGGGTAGCCTATGGCTACACCTTC. The V gene is TRBV11-2, the J gene TRBJ1-2; D gene ambiguous. CDR3 length equals 13 residues. Looked up from germline, CDR1 is SGHAT and CDR2 is FQNNGV. Trimming left V 5 bases short and J 4 bases short, with 11 bases between.

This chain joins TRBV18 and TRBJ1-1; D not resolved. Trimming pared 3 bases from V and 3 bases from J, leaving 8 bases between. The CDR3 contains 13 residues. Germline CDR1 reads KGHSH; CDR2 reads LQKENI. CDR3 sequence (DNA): TGTGCCAGCTCACCCGTGCGGGACACTGAAGCTTTCTTT. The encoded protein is CASSPVRDTEAFF.

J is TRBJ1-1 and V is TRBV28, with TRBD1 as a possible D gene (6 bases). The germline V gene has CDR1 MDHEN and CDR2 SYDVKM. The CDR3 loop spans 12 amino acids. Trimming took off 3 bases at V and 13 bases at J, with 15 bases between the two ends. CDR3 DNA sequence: TGTGCCAGCAGTTTTCGGCAGGGGACGGGTTTCTTT. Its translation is CASSFRQGTGFF.